Listed below are T cell receptor beta chains from one sample, sequenced in a study of post-analysis software for immune sequencing data. One entry per CDR3 protein, called by TCRdb with MiXCR from the PCR reads. In the table there are about 540,000 distinct CDR3 sequences, roughly 34% of which are singletons. The sample was blood. Receptors originate from a girl between 2 and 17 years old with multiple sclerosis. CDR3s include the opening cysteine and the closing phenylalanine or tryptophan. Fields, in order: clone size, J gene, D gene, V gene, CDR3 protein, CDR3 DNA. D genes are given only for firm matches. Expanded clones are given a class, and other clones once, few, many or no size at all.

size: few; J: TRBJ1-2; D: NA; V: TRBV19; CDR3: CASKDNYGYTF; DNA: TGTGCCAGTAAGGATAACTATGGCTACACCTTC
size: NA; J: TRBJ2-7; D: TRBD1; V: TRBV5-1; CDR3: CASSFRRDRDYEQYF; DNA: TGCGCCAGCAGTTTTCGCCGGGACAGAGACTACGAGCAGTACTTC
size: NA; J: TRBJ1-2; D: NA; V: TRBV4-1; CDR3: CATYHSYGYTF; DNA: TGCGCCACCTACCACAGCTATGGCTACACCTTC
size: NA; J: TRBJ2-2; D: TRBD2; V: TRBV7-9; CDR3: CASRRLAGSTGELFF; DNA: TGTGCCAGCAGACGACTAGCGGGGAGTACCGGGGAGCTGTTTTTT
size: once; J: TRBJ2-7; D: NA; V: TRBV4-1; CDR3: CASSQELSRSYNEQYF; DNA: TGCGCCAGCAGCCAAGAATTGAGCCGCTCCTACAATGAGCAGTACTTC
size: NA; J: TRBJ1-6; D: NA; V: TRBV7-2; CDR3: CASSLPGFGPLHF; DNA: TGTGCCAGCAGCCTCCCGGGGTTCGGACCCCTCCACTTT
size: NA; J: TRBJ2-7; D: TRBD2; V: TRBV20-1; CDR3: CSATGTSGSEQYF; DNA: TGCAGTGCTACCGGGACTAGCGGCTCCGAGCAGTACTTC
size: few; J: TRBJ1-5; D: NA; V: TRBV4-2; CDR3: CASSQDPLFEGRQPQHF; DNA: TGTGCCAGCAGCCAAGATCCTCTCTTTGAGGGAAGACAGCCCCAGCATTTT
size: NA; J: TRBJ1-2; D: TRBD1; V: TRBV5-5; CDR3: CASSPTTWGQGDYGYTF; DNA: TGTGCCAGCAGCCCAACCACGTGGGGACAGGGCGACTATGGCTACACCTTC
size: NA; J: TRBJ1-1; D: NA; V: TRBV5-1; CDR3: CASSSGRGTEAFF; DNA: TGCGCCAGCAGCTCGGGACGCGGCACTGAAGCTTTCTTT
size: NA; J: TRBJ2-5; D: TRBD1; V: TRBV20-1; CDR3: CSARGTGGRETQYF; DNA: TGCAGTGCTAGAGGGACAGGGGGCCGGGAGACCCAGTACTTC
size: NA; J: TRBJ2-1; D: TRBD2; V: TRBV4-1; CDR3: CASSPQGLAGEQFF; DNA: TGCGCCAGCAGCCCCCAGGGACTAGCGGGGGAGCAGTTCTTC
size: NA; J: TRBJ2-3; D: NA; V: TRBV6-6; CDR3: CASSDSRSTDTQYF; DNA: TGTGCCAGCAGCGACTCGCGTAGCACAGATACGCAGTATTTT
size: NA; J: TRBJ1-2; D: NA; V: TRBV12-3/TRBV12-4; CDR3: CASSFGGGSYGYTF; DNA: TGTGCCAGCAGTTTCGGGGGTGGGAGCTATGGCTACACCTTC
size: NA; J: TRBJ1-5; D: TRBD1; V: TRBV6-6; CDR3: CASSPSDRTINQPQHF; DNA: TGTGCCAGCAGTCCCTCGGACAGGACCATTAATCAGCCCCAGCATTTT
size: few; J: TRBJ2-5; D: NA; V: TRBV15; CDR3: CATASRFQETQYF; DNA: TGTGCCACCGCAAGTAGATTCCAAGAGACCCAGTACTTC
size: few; J: TRBJ2-5; D: NA; V: TRBV15; CDR3: CATSRGQSQETQYF; DNA: TGTGCCACCAGTCGCGGACAGAGCCAAGAGACCCAGTACTTC
size: NA; J: TRBJ1-2; D: NA; V: TRBV29-1; CDR3: CSVERRGKGRNYGYTF; DNA: TGCAGCGTTGAACGTAGGGGGAAAGGGAGGAACTATGGCTACACCTTC
size: NA; J: TRBJ2-1; D: NA; V: TRBV13; CDR3: CASSPRTGGRNEQFF; DNA: TGTGCCAGCAGCCCACGAACCGGGGGGCGGAATGAGCAGTTCTTC
size: NA; J: TRBJ2-5; D: TRBD2; V: TRBV12-3/TRBV12-4; CDR3: CAGSFGTTETQYF; DNA: TGTGCCGGCAGTTTCGGGACTACGGAGACCCAGTACTTC
size: NA; J: TRBJ1-1; D: NA; V: TRBV5-5; CDR3: CASSFVAGDTEAFF; DNA: TGTGCCAGCAGCTTTGTAGCAGGGGACACTGAAGCTTTCTTT